This is a list of T cell receptor beta chains from one sample in a study of regulatory T cells in long-lasting Graves disease. Via MiXCR, TCRdb re-called the multiplex PCR reads, giving one row per CDR3 protein. The profile shows around 450,000 distinct CDR3 sequences, roughly 15% of them singletons. These sequences were also reported in another study, on T cells in Graves' hyperthyroidism and ophthalmopathy.

This material consisted of peripheral blood mononuclear cells (PBMCs), taken at new diagnosis, from a patient treated with antithyroid drugs. These receptors originate from a woman between 35 and 50 years old with Graves disease. The CDR3 runs from the conserved cysteine through the conserved F or W. Each record gives: J gene, D gene, V gene, clone size, CDR3 protein, CDR3 DNA. D genes are given only for firm matches. Clone size is stated in some rows and not others, as once, few, many or a class when expanded.

j_call: TRBJ2-7; d_call: TRBD2; v_call: TRBV20-1; clone_size: .; cdr3_aa: CSARGWGGIEQYF; cdr3_nt: TGCAGTGCTAGAGGTTGGGGGGGTATCGAGCAGTACTTC
j_call: TRBJ2-1; d_call: .; v_call: TRBV11-3; clone_size: many; cdr3_aa: CASSLEGGFSYNEQFF; cdr3_nt: TGTGCCAGCAGCTTAGAGGGAGGATTTTCCTACAATGAGCAGTTCTTC
j_call: TRBJ2-7; d_call: TRBD2; v_call: TRBV28; clone_size: many; cdr3_aa: CASRPRGGTYEQYF; cdr3_nt: TGTGCCAGCAGGCCCCGGGGGGGGACCTACGAGCAGTACTTC
j_call: TRBJ2-5; d_call: TRBD1; v_call: TRBV11-2; clone_size: many; cdr3_aa: CASSLGAGQGDLETQYF; cdr3_nt: TGTGCCAGCAGCTTAGGGGCGGGACAGGGGGATCTAGAGACCCAGTACTTC
j_call: TRBJ1-1; d_call: TRBD1; v_call: TRBV27; clone_size: many; cdr3_aa: CASSSGTGGPTEAFF; cdr3_nt: TGTGCCAGCAGTTCGGGGACAGGGGGCCCCACTGAAGCTTTCTTT
j_call: TRBJ2-4; d_call: .; v_call: TRBV12-3/TRBV12-4; clone_size: many; cdr3_aa: CASSLDTNIQYF; cdr3_nt: TGTGCCAGCAGTTTAGACACGAACATTCAGTACTTC
j_call: TRBJ2-1; d_call: .; v_call: TRBV6-2/TRBV6-3; clone_size: many; cdr3_aa: CASTGGLSSYNEQFF; cdr3_nt: TGTGCCAGCACAGGAGGGCTGAGCTCCTACAATGAGCAGTTCTTC
j_call: TRBJ1-1; d_call: .; v_call: TRBV5-5; clone_size: few; cdr3_aa: CASCRREPFGGYTEAFF; cdr3_nt: TGTGCCAGCTGTCGGAGAGAGCCTTTTGGGGGATACACTGAAGCTTTCTTT
j_call: TRBJ1-2; d_call: .; v_call: TRBV2; clone_size: many; cdr3_aa: CASSERGDDGYNYGYTF; cdr3_nt: TGTGCCAGCAGTGAAAGGGGGGACGACGGATATAACTATGGCTACACCTTC
j_call: TRBJ2-1; d_call: TRBD2; v_call: TRBV7-6; clone_size: many; cdr3_aa: CASSLWLAGEDLSYNEQFF; cdr3_nt: TGTGCCAGCAGCTTATGGCTAGCGGGAGAAGACCTCTCCTACAATGAGCAGTTCTTC
j_call: TRBJ2-1; d_call: TRBD1; v_call: TRBV6-1; clone_size: many; cdr3_aa: CASSAIPGQGNNEQFF; cdr3_nt: TGTGCCAGCAGTGCTATACCGGGACAGGGGAACAATGAGCAGTTCTTC
j_call: TRBJ2-7; d_call: TRBD1; v_call: TRBV24-1; clone_size: .; cdr3_aa: CATSVQGEGEQYF; cdr3_nt: TGTGCCACCAGTGTTCAGGGGGAAGGCGAGCAGTACTTC
j_call: TRBJ2-1; d_call: .; v_call: TRBV2; clone_size: many; cdr3_aa: CASSGGVGTGIRTQGFF; cdr3_nt: .
j_call: TRBJ2-1; d_call: TRBD2; v_call: TRBV3-1; clone_size: many; cdr3_aa: CASSHWASGSRYNEQFF; cdr3_nt: TGTGCCAGCAGCCATTGGGCTAGCGGGAGTCGATACAATGAGCAGTTCTTC
j_call: TRBJ2-1; d_call: TRBD2; v_call: TRBV30; clone_size: few; cdr3_aa: CAWNPGLAYYNEQFF; cdr3_nt: TGTGCCTGGAACCCAGGACTAGCGTATTACAATGAGCAGTTCTTC
j_call: TRBJ2-2; d_call: .; v_call: TRBV11-2; clone_size: many; cdr3_aa: CASSYALGTGELFF; cdr3_nt: TGTGCCAGCAGCTATGCCCTTGGCACCGGGGAGCTGTTTTTT
j_call: TRBJ2-5; d_call: TRBD2; v_call: TRBV3-1; clone_size: few; cdr3_aa: CASSEGSLAEETQYF; cdr3_nt: TGTGCCAGCAGCGAAGGCAGCCTAGCGGAAGAGACCCAGTACTTC
j_call: TRBJ1-1; d_call: TRBD1; v_call: TRBV12-3/TRBV12-4; clone_size: .; cdr3_aa: CASNIVGGARLAFF; cdr3_nt: TGTGCCAGCAACATAGTAGGGGGCGCCCGTCTGGCTTTCTTT
j_call: TRBJ2-2; d_call: TRBD2; v_call: TRBV12-3/TRBV12-4; clone_size: many; cdr3_aa: CASNPAGSTGELFF; cdr3_nt: TGTGCCAGCAACCCAGCGGGATCCACCGGGGAGCTGTTTTTT
j_call: TRBJ2-1; d_call: .; v_call: TRBV5-6; clone_size: .; cdr3_aa: CASSLEASLGVYEQFF; cdr3_nt: TGTGCCAGCAGCTTGGAGGCGTCCCTAGGGGTCTATGAGCAGTTCTTC
j_call: TRBJ2-3; d_call: TRBD2; v_call: TRBV7-8; clone_size: many; cdr3_aa: CASSLPVGRGTDTQYF; cdr3_nt: TGTGCCAGCAGCTTACCAGTCGGGAGGGGGACAGATACGCAGTATTTT
j_call: TRBJ1-4; d_call: .; v_call: TRBV18; clone_size: many; cdr3_aa: CASSPQAGLSEKLFF; cdr3_nt: TGTGCCAGCTCACCACAGGCAGGTTTAAGTGAAAAACTGTTTTTT
j_call: TRBJ1-1; d_call: TRBD1; v_call: TRBV28; clone_size: .; cdr3_aa: CASSLMRGLVGAFF; cdr3_nt: TGTGCCAGCAGTTTGATGAGGGGGCTGGTGGGAGCTTTCTTT
j_call: TRBJ2-7; d_call: .; v_call: TRBV6-2/TRBV6-3; clone_size: few; cdr3_aa: CASSYLPGKTYEQYF; cdr3_nt: TGTGCCAGCAGTTATTTGCCAGGAAAAACCTACGAGCAGTACTTC
j_call: TRBJ1-5; d_call: .; v_call: TRBV19; clone_size: once; cdr3_aa: CASMGGNQPQHF; cdr3_nt: TGTGCCAGTATGGGCGGCAATCAGCCCCAGCATTTT
j_call: TRBJ2-6; d_call: TRBD2; v_call: TRBV29-1; clone_size: few; cdr3_aa: CSVEQLAGHSGANVLTF; cdr3_nt: TGCAGCGTTGAACAACTAGCGGGGCACTCTGGGGCCAACGTCCTGACTTTC
j_call: TRBJ2-7; d_call: .; v_call: TRBV6-1; clone_size: many; cdr3_aa: CASNPRRDLLYEQYF; cdr3_nt: TGTGCCAGCAATCCTCGCCGGGACTTGCTCTACGAGCAGTACTTC
j_call: TRBJ1-1; d_call: TRBD1; v_call: TRBV19; clone_size: many; cdr3_aa: CASSIRGPYRAEAFF; cdr3_nt: TGTGCCAGTAGTATAAGGGGGCCCTACAGGGCCGAAGCTTTCTTT
j_call: TRBJ1-1; d_call: .; v_call: TRBV11-2; clone_size: .; cdr3_aa: CASSFVLNTEAFF; cdr3_nt: TGTGCCAGCAGCTTCGTCTTGAACACTGAAGCTTTCTTT
j_call: TRBJ2-7; d_call: .; v_call: TRBV20-1; clone_size: many; cdr3_aa: CSATEAQNSYEQYF; cdr3_nt: TGCAGTGCTACCGAGGCGCAAAACTCCTACGAGCAGTACTTC
j_call: TRBJ1-1; d_call: .; v_call: TRBV12-3/TRBV12-4; clone_size: many; cdr3_aa: CASSLPYLQGNTEAFF; cdr3_nt: TGTGCCAGCAGTTTACCTTACTTGCAAGGGAACACTGAAGCTTTCTTT
j_call: TRBJ2-5; d_call: TRBD1; v_call: TRBV12-3/TRBV12-4; clone_size: many; cdr3_aa: CASSTGQEETQYF; cdr3_nt: TGTGCCAGCAGTACGGGACAGGAAGAGACCCAGTACTTC
j_call: TRBJ1-5; d_call: .; v_call: TRBV20-1; clone_size: .; cdr3_aa: CSASTGIQPQHF; cdr3_nt: TGCAGTGCCAGTACGGGGATTCAGCCCCAGCATTTT
j_call: TRBJ2-4; d_call: .; v_call: TRBV28; clone_size: many; cdr3_aa: CASSLWRGIQYF; cdr3_nt: TGTGCCAGCAGTTTATGGCGTGGTATCCAGTACTTC
j_call: TRBJ2-1; d_call: TRBD2; v_call: TRBV12-3/TRBV12-4; clone_size: many; cdr3_aa: CASSFGLGSGRSNEQFF; cdr3_nt: TGTGCCAGCAGTTTCGGTTTGGGTAGCGGGAGATCGAATGAGCAGTTCTTC
j_call: TRBJ2-1; d_call: TRBD2; v_call: TRBV2; clone_size: many; cdr3_aa: CASSPSGRYEQFF; cdr3_nt: TGTGCCAGCAGCCCTAGCGGGAGGTATGAGCAGTTCTTC
j_call: TRBJ2-7; d_call: TRBD2; v_call: TRBV28; clone_size: .; cdr3_aa: CATERGLAGDLEQYF; cdr3_nt: TGTGCTACCGAGCGGGGACTAGCGGGAGACCTCGAGCAGTACTTC
j_call: TRBJ2-7; d_call: .; v_call: TRBV7-2; clone_size: .; cdr3_aa: CASSLDGSGEQYF; cdr3_nt: TGTGCCAGCAGCTTGGACGGGTCGGGGGAGCAGTACTTC
j_call: TRBJ1-1; d_call: .; v_call: TRBV6-2/TRBV6-3; clone_size: .; cdr3_aa: CASSERKMNTEAFF; cdr3_nt: TGTGCCAGCAGTGAGCGCAAAATGAACACTGAAGCTTTCTTT
j_call: TRBJ2-1; d_call: .; v_call: TRBV12-3/TRBV12-4; clone_size: many; cdr3_aa: CASSFWQGSYNEQFF; cdr3_nt: TGTGCCAGCAGTTTCTGGCAGGGCTCCTACAATGAGCAGTTCTTC
j_call: TRBJ1-5; d_call: .; v_call: TRBV6-1; clone_size: .; cdr3_aa: CASSEGSWALGNQPQHF; cdr3_nt: TGTGCCAGCAGTGAAGGATCCTGGGCCTTGGGCAATCAGCCCCAGCATTTT
j_call: TRBJ1-1; d_call: .; v_call: TRBV7-9; clone_size: many; cdr3_aa: CASSPDSQKAFF; cdr3_nt: TGTGCCAGCAGCCCTGACAGTCAAAAAGCTTTCTTT